Shown below are 9 T cell receptor beta chains from a single sample sequenced in a study of cytomegalovirus exposure and HLA in healthy donors (dated by TCRdb to the late 2010s). Libraries were constructed by the immunoSEQ multiplex PCR assay. For the multiplex PCR, a mixture combining 60 forward primers for TCR Vbeta segments and 13 reverse primers for TCR Jbeta segments was used. The clones in this table, taken by TCRdb from immuneACCESS, are in-frame only. Not every clone is retained; where verified, under half of the shortfall comes from an unresolved V gene, and the cause of the rest is unknown. The sample data list approximately 52,000 clones, and 55% to 75% of these were observed just once. 30% to 35% of the sample goes to the ten largest clones. Sequencing used PBMCs. The receptors were gathered from a man in his forties or fifties in good health and CMV-seropositive.

The V and J genes are TRBV4-1 and TRBJ2-5; TRBD1 matches 11 bases. Losses at the gene ends were 6 bases for V and 4 bases for J; bases not matched to a gene: 7. The CDR3 consists of 15 residues. Germline CDR1 and CDR2: MGHRA and YSYEKL. CDR3 sequence: CASRRTGGPRETQYF. The CDR3 nucleotides read TGCGCCAGCAGAAGGACAGGGGGCCCCAGAGAGACCCAGTACTTC.

This chain connects TRBV10-2 to TRBJ2-2; tentative D call: TRBD1 (6 bases). Germline values: CDR1 WSHSY, CDR2 SAAADI. Trimming stripped 5 bases from V and 0 bases from J, with 22 bases between. This CDR3 has 19 amino acids. Here the CDR3 reads CASSKSPSGGGTNTGELFF. CDR3 nucleotide sequence: TGCGCCAGCAGTAAGAGCCCTAGTGGGGGCGGAACGAACACCGGGGAGCTGTTTTTT.

This chain uses TRBV25-1 with TRBJ1-4; D not resolved. Trimming cost V 7 bases and J 4 bases, with 7 bases left between them. This CDR3 is 12 amino acids long. Germline CDR1 MGHDK, CDR2 SYGVNS. CDR3 loop: CASMKSNEKLFF. CDR3 nucleotides: TGTGCCAGCATGAAGAGTAATGAAAAACTGTTTTTT.

The chain recombines TRBV5-4 with TRBJ2-7; perhaps TRBD2 as D (6 bases). This CDR3 comprises 15 residues. V was clipped by 4 bases and J by 3 bases, with 17 bases between them. The germline V gene has CDR1 SGHNT and CDR2 YYREEE (reference sequence). The chain's CDR3 is CASSPRSGSGYEQYF. The DNA for the CDR3 is TGTGCCAGCAGCCCCCGCAGTGGTAGCGGCTACGAGCAGTACTTC.

The rearrangement joins TRBV4-3 to TRBJ2-1, with a possible D match to TRBD2 (6 bases). The CDR3 totals 15 residues. CDR1 and CDR2 (germline): LGHNA, YSLEER. Between the trimmed V and J ends, which lost 4 bases and 6 bases, there was a span of 16 bases. This chain's CDR3 is CASSPAGGLLNEQFF. The CDR3 DNA sequence: TGCGCCAGCAGCCCGGCTGGGGGGTTACTCAATGAGCAGTTCTTC.

The chain joins TRBV5-1 to TRBJ1-1, with 7 bases fitting TRBD1. Trimming removed 0 bases from V and 1 base from J; junction bases left unmatched: 3. CDR1 and CDR2 (germline): SGHRS, YFSETQ. This CDR3 spans 15 amino acids. CDR3 bases: TGCGCCAGCAGCTTGGAGACAGGGACGAACACTGAAGCTTTCTTT. Encoded protein: CASSLETGTNTEAFF. Complete variable domain (other parts from reference TRBV5-1 and TRBJ1-1): KAGVTQTPRYLIKTRGQQVTLSCSPISGHRSVSWYQQTPGQGLQFLFEYFSETQRNKGNFPGRFSGRQFSNSRSEMNVSTLELGDSALYLCASSLETGTNTEAFFGQGTRLTVV.

The rearrangement links TRBV18 to TRBJ1-2; TRBD1 matches 7 bases. The CDR3 runs to 17 residues. V gave up 2 bases and J gave up 0 bases; unmatched junction bases: 9. The germline gives CDR1 KGHSH, CDR2 LQKENI. CDR3 DNA sequence: TGTGCCAGCTCACCATTATTTGGGACAGAATCTAACTATGGCTACACCTTC. Encoded protein: CASSPLFGTESNYGYTF.

The rearrangement links TRBV6-9 to TRBJ1-1; D uncertain. V was cut by 6 bases and J by 5 bases, with 13 bases left in between. CDR1 and CDR2 (germline): MNHGY, SVAAGI. This CDR3 comprises 13 residues. The CDR3: CASRMGYGTEAFF. DNA of the CDR3: TGTGCCAGCAGAATGGGCTATGGGACTGAAGCTTTCTTT.

The V gene is TRBV7-8, the J gene TRBJ2-3; TRBD2 agrees at 12 bases. Germline assignment: CDR1 SGHVS and CDR2 FQNEAQ. The CDR3 loop spans 17 amino acids. Trimming removed 4 bases from V and 4 bases from J; junction bases left unmatched: 9. The CDR3 DNA follows: TGTGCCAGCAGCTCGGGACTAGCGGGTCTATTAGCAGATACGCAGTATTTT. As protein: CASSSGLAGLLADTQYF.